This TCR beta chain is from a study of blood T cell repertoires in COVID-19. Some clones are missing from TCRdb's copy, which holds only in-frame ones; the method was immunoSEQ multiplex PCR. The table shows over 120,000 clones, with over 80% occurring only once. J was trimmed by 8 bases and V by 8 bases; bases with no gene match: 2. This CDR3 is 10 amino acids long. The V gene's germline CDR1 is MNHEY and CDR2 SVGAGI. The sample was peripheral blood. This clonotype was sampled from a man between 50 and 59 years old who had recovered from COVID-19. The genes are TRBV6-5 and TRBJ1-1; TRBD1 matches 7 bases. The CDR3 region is CASRDSEAFF. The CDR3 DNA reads TGTGCCAGCCGGGACAGCGAAGCTTTCTTT.